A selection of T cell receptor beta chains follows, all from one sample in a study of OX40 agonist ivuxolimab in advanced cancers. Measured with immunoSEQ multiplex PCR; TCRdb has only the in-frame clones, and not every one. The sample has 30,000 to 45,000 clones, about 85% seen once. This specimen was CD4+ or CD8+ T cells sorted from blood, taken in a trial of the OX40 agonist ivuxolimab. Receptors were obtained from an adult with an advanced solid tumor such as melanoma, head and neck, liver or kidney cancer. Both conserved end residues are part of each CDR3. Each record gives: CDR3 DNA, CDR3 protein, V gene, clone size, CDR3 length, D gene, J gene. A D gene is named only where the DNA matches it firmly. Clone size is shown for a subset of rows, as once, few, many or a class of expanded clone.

TGTGCCAGCACTAGGGAGAACACCGGGGAGCTGTTTTTT,CASTRENTGELFF,TRBV6-5,NA,13,NA,TRBJ2-2
TGTGCCAGTAGTCCCGGACGGCTAACAGAGGAGACCCAGTACTTC,CASSPGRLTEETQYF,TRBV19,NA,15,NA,TRBJ2-5
TGTGCCAGCAGCTTGAGGGGTGCCGTGGACGAGCAGTACTTC,CASSLRGAVDEQYF,TRBV7-3,NA,14,NA,TRBJ2-7
TGTGCCAGCAGCCAGACCGCTAACTATGGCTACACCTTC,CASSQTANYGYTF,TRBV6-6,NA,13,NA,TRBJ1-2
TGTGCCAGCAGCTCACGACGCCGGGACAATTACTATGGCTACACCTTC,CASSSRRRDNYYGYTF,TRBV5-6,NA,16,NA,TRBJ1-2
TGTGCCTGGAGCAAGGGGGCCAACTACGAGCAGTACTTC,CAWSKGANYEQYF,TRBV30,few,13,TRBD1,TRBJ2-7
TGCGCCAGCAGCTCTCTAGCGGGAGCAGGCACCGGGGAGCTGTTTTTT,CASSSLAGAGTGELFF,TRBV5-1,few,16,TRBD2,TRBJ2-2
TGTGCCAGGCACAGGGGGGCTCCTTGGGAGCAGTACTTC,CARHRGAPWEQYF,TRBV6-4,NA,13,TRBD1,TRBJ2-7
TGTGCCAGCAGCCCACAAACGGGACAGTATGGAGAGACCCAGTACTTC,CASSPQTGQYGETQYF,TRBV7-9,NA,16,TRBD1,TRBJ2-5
TGTGCCAGTAGTATATCTGGGATCTACGAGCAGTACTTC,CASSISGIYEQYF,TRBV19,NA,13,NA,TRBJ2-7
TGTGCCAGCAGCTTCTTTAGTCTGAACACTGAAGCTTTCTTT,CASSFFSLNTEAFF,TRBV7-2,NA,14,NA,TRBJ1-1
TGCGCCAGCAGCTTGGGGCCGGGACAGGGGTACAATGAGCAGTTCTTC,CASSLGPGQGYNEQFF,TRBV5-1,NA,16,TRBD1,TRBJ2-1
TGCAGCGTTGATCCAGGCCGGGGGATGAACACTGAAGCTTTCTTT,CSVDPGRGMNTEAFF,TRBV29-1,medium-sized,15,NA,TRBJ1-1
TGTGCCAGCAGTTGCTCCGGGACAGGATGCTACGAGCAGTACTTC,CASSCSGTGCYEQYF,TRBV28,NA,15,TRBD1,TRBJ2-7
TGTGCCAGCCAACAACATCGCCGGACAGGGGGCGTCCTAAGGACCTCCTACGAGCAGTACTTC,CASQQHRRTGGVLRTSYEQYF,TRBV6-9,NA,21,TRBD1,TRBJ2-7
TGTGCCAGCAGCTTAAGGTCAACGGGGGTTGGGGATACGCAGTATTTT,CASSLRSTGVGDTQYF,TRBV7-9,NA,16,NA,TRBJ2-3
TGTGCCAGCAGTTCCCCCCGGGACGGATACTATGGCTACACCTTC,CASSSPRDGYYGYTF,TRBV6-5,NA,15,NA,TRBJ1-2
TGTGCCAGCAGTCTGGTTTTTGCCGAGCAGTACTTC,CASSLVFAEQYF,TRBV28,NA,12,NA,TRBJ2-7
TGCGCCAGCAGCTTGGTGGTAGCGGGAAACACCGGGGAGCTGTTTTTT,CASSLVVAGNTGELFF,TRBV5-1,NA,16,TRBD2,TRBJ2-2
TGTGCCAGCAGTTTATATTCGGCCAGAGAAAACATTCAGTACTTC,CASSLYSARENIQYF,TRBV28,once,15,NA,TRBJ2-4
TGTGCCATCGGGGGACAGGGTTACGAGCAGTACTTC,CAIGGQGYEQYF,TRBV10-3,NA,12,TRBD1,TRBJ2-7
TGTGCCAGCCAAAGCGGGAGGGCGGGCACAGATACGCAGTATTTT,CASQSGRAGTDTQYF,TRBV27,NA,15,TRBD2,TRBJ2-3
TGTGCCAGCAGCCAAGATGCACGGACACAGAGCTCCTACGAGCAGTACTTC,CASSQDARTQSSYEQYF,TRBV4-2,NA,17,NA,TRBJ2-7
TGTGCCTGGAGTGATCCACCGCTGGGACAATATAATTCACCCCTCCACTTT,CAWSDPPLGQYNSPLHF,TRBV30,NA,17,NA,TRBJ1-6
TGTGCCGGGACAGGGAATAACTATGGCTACACCTTC,CAGTGNNYGYTF,TRBV30,few,12,TRBD1,TRBJ1-2
TGTGCCAGCAGCTTGGGAGGCGGGGGCCAAGAGACCCAGTACTTC,CASSLGGGGQETQYF,TRBV5-4,NA,15,TRBD2,TRBJ2-5
TGTGCCAGCAGAGAATTGGGACAGTCTGGAAACACCATATATTTT,CASRELGQSGNTIYF,TRBV2,NA,15,TRBD1,TRBJ1-3
TGTGCCAGCAGCTGGCCGGCGATCGGGCACAATGAGCAGTTCTTC,CASSWPAIGHNEQFF,TRBV28,once,15,NA,TRBJ2-1
TGTGCCAGTAGTAGAGGGGCCTTGCAAGCCTTAACAGATACGCAGTATTTT,CASSRGALQALTDTQYF,TRBV19,NA,17,NA,TRBJ2-3
TGTGCCTGGAGTTTAGCGGGGGGTAGAGGAGGCACAGATACGCAGTATTTT,CAWSLAGGRGGTDTQYF,TRBV30,NA,17,TRBD2,TRBJ2-3
TGTGCCAGCAGCTTGGACTTCCAGCGCACAGATACGCAGTATTTT,CASSLDFQRTDTQYF,TRBV5-4,NA,15,NA,TRBJ2-3
TGTGCCAGCGGCCGGACGGTTAACACCGGGGAGCTGTTTTTT,CASGRTVNTGELFF,TRBV7-2,NA,14,NA,TRBJ2-2
TGTGCCAGCAGACCCCCCGGGGGGAGGAGCTCCTACAATGAGCAGTTCTTC,CASRPPGGRSSYNEQFF,TRBV28,NA,17,TRBD2,TRBJ2-1
TGTGCCAGCAGCTCCGGCCTGGGAGTACAGTACTTC,CASSSGLGVQYF,TRBV7-9,NA,12,NA,TRBJ2-7
TGTGCCAGCTCACCAGACTACGAGCAGTACTTC,CASSPDYEQYF,TRBV18,NA,11,NA,TRBJ2-7
TGTGCCAGCAGATGGGGACAGCCGAACACCGGGGAGCTGTTTTTT,CASRWGQPNTGELFF,TRBV6-5,NA,15,TRBD1,TRBJ2-2
TGCAGCGTTGAAGATACAACAGGGGTCTATGGCTACACCTTC,CSVEDTTGVYGYTF,TRBV29-1,NA,14,TRBD1,TRBJ1-2
TGTGCCAGCAGCTTACGGACTAGCGGGAGGGGGGATACGCAGTATTTT,CASSLRTSGRGDTQYF,TRBV11-3,few,16,TRBD2,TRBJ2-3
TGTGCCAGCGGGTGGAAGGGGGCCCTCTACGAGCAGTACTTC,CASGWKGALYEQYF,TRBV6-5,NA,14,TRBD1,TRBJ2-7
TGCAGTGCTGACACAGGGTCGGAGCAGTTCTTC,CSADTGSEQFF,TRBV20-1,NA,11,NA,TRBJ2-1
TGTGCCAGCAGGGGGGCTGGGACCCAGTACTTC,CASRGAGTQYF,TRBV6-6,NA,11,NA,TRBJ2-5
TGTGCCAGCAGCTCTAGCGGGAGGGCCGGGGATACGCAGTATTTT,CASSSSGRAGDTQYF,TRBV5-8,NA,15,TRBD2,TRBJ2-3
TGTGCCAGCAGTTTTGGGAGGGCGGGGGAGCTGTTTTTT,CASSFGRAGELFF,TRBV27,NA,13,TRBD2,TRBJ2-2
TGTGCCAGCTCACCAACAGGGTTGGCGAACACTGAAGCTTTCTTT,CASSPTGLANTEAFF,TRBV18,NA,15,NA,TRBJ1-1
TGTGCCAGTAGATTCAGTAGCACAGATACGCAGTATTTT,CASRFSSTDTQYF,TRBV19,NA,13,NA,TRBJ2-3
TGTGCCAGCAGCTTAACTGGAAACACCATATATTTT,CASSLTGNTIYF,TRBV7-6,NA,12,NA,TRBJ1-3
TGTGCCAGCAGCCACAGGGGACAGATGGTGACCCAGTACTTC,CASSHRGQMVTQYF,TRBV14,NA,14,TRBD1,TRBJ2-5
TGTGCCAGCAGCTTAAGGACTAGCGGTTCCTACGAGCAGTACTTC,CASSLRTSGSYEQYF,TRBV11-3,NA,15,TRBD2,TRBJ2-7
TGTGCCAGCAGCCAAGAACTACGGGGGGGGATGAACACTGAAGCTTTCTTT,CASSQELRGGMNTEAFF,TRBV4-2,NA,17,NA,TRBJ1-1
TGTGCCAGCAGTTTACTTTCCGGGACAGAGTATAATTCACCCCTCCACTTT,CASSLLSGTEYNSPLHF,TRBV28,once,17,TRBD1,TRBJ1-6
TGTGCCACCAGCATCAGTCAGCCCCCATACGAGCAGTACTTC,CATSISQPPYEQYF,TRBV15,NA,14,NA,TRBJ2-7
TGTGCCTGGAGTGTACAGGCAGGAGTGAACACTGAAGCTTTCTTT,CAWSVQAGVNTEAFF,TRBV30,few,15,NA,TRBJ1-1
TGTGCCAGCAGCTTATTGATTATGCAAGAGACCCAGTACTTC,CASSLLIMQETQYF,TRBV7-9,NA,14,NA,TRBJ2-5